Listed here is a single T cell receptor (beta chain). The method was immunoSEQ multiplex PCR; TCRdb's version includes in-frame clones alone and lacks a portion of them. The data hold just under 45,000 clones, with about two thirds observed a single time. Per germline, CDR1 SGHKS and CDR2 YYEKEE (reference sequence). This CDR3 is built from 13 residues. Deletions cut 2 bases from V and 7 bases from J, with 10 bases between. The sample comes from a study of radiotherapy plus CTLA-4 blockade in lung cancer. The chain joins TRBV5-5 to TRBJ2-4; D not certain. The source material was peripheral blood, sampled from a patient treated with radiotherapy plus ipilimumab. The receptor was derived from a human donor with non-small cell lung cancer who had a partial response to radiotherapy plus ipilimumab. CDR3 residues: CASSFIQMNIQYF. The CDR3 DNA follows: TGTGCCAGCAGCTTTATACAGATGAACATTCAGTACTTC. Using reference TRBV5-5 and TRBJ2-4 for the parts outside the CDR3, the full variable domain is DAGVTQSPTHLIKTRGQQVTLRCSPISGHKSVSWYQQVLGQGPQFIFQYYEKEERGRGNFPDRFSARQFPNYSSELNVNALLLGDSALYLCASSFIQMNIQYFGAGTRLSVL.